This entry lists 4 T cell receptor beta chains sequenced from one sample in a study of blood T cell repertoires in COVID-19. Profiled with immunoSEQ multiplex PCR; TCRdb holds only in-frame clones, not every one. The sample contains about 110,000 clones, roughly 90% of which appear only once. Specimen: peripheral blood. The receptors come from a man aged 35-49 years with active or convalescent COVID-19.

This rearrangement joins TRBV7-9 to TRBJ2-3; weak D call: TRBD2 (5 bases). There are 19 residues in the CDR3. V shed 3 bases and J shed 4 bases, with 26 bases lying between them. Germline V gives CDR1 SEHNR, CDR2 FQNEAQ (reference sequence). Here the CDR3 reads CASSFLNGGFTNDADTQYF. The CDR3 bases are TGTGCCAGCAGCTTCTTGAATGGCGGGTTTACCAATGATGCAGATACGCAGTATTTT.

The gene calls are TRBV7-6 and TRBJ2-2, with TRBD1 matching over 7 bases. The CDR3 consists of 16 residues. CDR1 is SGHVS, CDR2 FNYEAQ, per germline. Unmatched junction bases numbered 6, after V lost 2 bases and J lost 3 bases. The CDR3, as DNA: TGTGCCAGCAGCTTACTTCGGGACAGCTACACCGGGGAGCTGTTTTTT. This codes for CASSLLRDSYTGELFF.

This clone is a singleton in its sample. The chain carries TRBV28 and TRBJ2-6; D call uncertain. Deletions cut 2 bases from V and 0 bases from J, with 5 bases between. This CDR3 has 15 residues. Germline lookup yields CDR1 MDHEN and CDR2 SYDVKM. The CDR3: CASSLVVSGANVLTF. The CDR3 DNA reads TGTGCCAGCAGTTTAGTCGTCTCTGGGGCCAACGTCCTGACTTTC.

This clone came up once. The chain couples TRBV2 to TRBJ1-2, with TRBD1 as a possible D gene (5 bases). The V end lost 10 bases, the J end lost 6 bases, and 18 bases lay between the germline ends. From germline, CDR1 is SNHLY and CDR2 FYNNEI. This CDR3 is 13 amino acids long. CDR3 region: CANVRELVDGYTF. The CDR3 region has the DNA TGTGCCAACGTCAGGGAATTGGTGGATGGCTACACCTTC.